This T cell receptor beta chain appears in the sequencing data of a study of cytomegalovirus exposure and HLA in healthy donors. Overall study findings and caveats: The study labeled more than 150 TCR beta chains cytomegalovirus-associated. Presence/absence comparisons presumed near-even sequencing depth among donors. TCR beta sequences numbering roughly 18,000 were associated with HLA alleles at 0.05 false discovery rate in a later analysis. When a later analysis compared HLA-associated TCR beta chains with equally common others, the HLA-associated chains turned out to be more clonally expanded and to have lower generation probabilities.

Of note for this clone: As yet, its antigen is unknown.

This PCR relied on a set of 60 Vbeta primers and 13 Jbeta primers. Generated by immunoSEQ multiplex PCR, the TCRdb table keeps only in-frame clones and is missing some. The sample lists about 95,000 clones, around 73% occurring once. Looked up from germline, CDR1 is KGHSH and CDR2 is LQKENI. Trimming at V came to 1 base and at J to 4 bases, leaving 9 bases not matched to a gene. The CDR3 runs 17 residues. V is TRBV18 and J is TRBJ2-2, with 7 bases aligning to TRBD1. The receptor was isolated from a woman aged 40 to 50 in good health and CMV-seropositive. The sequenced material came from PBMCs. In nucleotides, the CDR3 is TGTGCCAGCTCACCACAGGGGGCGCTTATTCGCACCGGGGAGCTGTTTTTT. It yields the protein CASSPQGALIRTGELFF.